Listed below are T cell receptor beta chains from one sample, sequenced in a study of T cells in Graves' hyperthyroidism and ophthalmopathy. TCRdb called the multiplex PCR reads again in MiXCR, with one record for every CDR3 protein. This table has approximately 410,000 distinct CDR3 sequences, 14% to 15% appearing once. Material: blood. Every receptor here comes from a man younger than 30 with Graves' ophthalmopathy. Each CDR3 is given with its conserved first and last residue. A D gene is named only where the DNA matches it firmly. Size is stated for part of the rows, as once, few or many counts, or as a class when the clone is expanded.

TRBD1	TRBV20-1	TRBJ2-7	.	TGCAGTGCTGCCAGACAAAAAGACAGGGGCTACGAGCAGTACTTC	CSAARQKDRGYEQYF
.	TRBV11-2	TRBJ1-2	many	TGTGCCAGCAGCCCCTCGGGGTATGGCTACACCTTC	CASSPSGYGYTF
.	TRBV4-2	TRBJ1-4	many	TGTGCCAGCAGCCAACTCCGGGGAGGTGAAAGTGAAAAACTGTTTTTT	CASSQLRGGESEKLFF
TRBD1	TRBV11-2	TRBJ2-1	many	TGTGCCAGCAGCTTAGGGACAGGGTTCGGTCTCCGCGAACCCTCCGTAAATAGGAATGAGCAGTTCTTC	CASSLGTGFGLREPSVNRNEQFF
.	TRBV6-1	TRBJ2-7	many	TGTGCCAGCATGGATTCCGTGCCCTACGAGCAGTACTTC	CASMDSVPYEQYF
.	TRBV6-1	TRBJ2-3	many	TGTGCCAGCAGTTACGCCGATACAGATACGCAGTATTTT	CASSYADTDTQYF
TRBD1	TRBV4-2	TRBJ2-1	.	TGTGCCAGCAGCCGACAAACTGGGACAGGCCTCAATGAGCAGTTCTTC	CASSRQTGTGLNEQFF
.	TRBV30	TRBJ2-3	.	TGTGCCTGGAGTGGGGTCCCTAGCACAGATACGCAGTATTTT	CAWSGVPSTDTQYF
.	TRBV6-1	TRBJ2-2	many	TGTGCCAGCAGTCGGCAGGGGAACACCGGGGAGCTGTTTTTT	CASSRQGNTGELFF
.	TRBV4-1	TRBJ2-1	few	TGCGCCAGCAGCCCTGTCTCCGGGTCCACTGAGCAGTTCTTC	CASSPVSGSTEQFF
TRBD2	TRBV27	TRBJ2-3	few	TGTGCCAGCAGTCTACTAGCGGGGGGGCTATATACGCAGTATTTT	CASSLLAGGLYTQYF
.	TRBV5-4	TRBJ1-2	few	TGTGCCAGCAGCGCCTACGTAGAAAACTATGGCTACACCTTC	CASSAYVENYGYTF
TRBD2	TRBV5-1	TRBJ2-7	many	TGCGCCAGCAGCTTGGTGGAGCGGGACGATAGGACTTACGAGCAGTACTTC	CASSLVERDDRTYEQYF
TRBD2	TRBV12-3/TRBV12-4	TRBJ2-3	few	TGTGCCAGCAGTTATGACCTAGCGGGGGGATCAGATACGCAGTATTTT	CASSYDLAGGSDTQYF
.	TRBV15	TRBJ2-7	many	TGTGCCACCAGCAGTCCCCAAGGGACCTACGAGCAGTACTTC	CATSSPQGTYEQYF
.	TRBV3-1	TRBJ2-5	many	TGTGCCAGCAGGCCCCGGTACCAAGAGACCCAGTACTTC	CASRPRYQETQYF
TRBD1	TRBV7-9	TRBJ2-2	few	TGTGCCAGCAGCTTATGGACAGGGAAGGGGGAGCTGTTTTTT	CASSLWTGKGELFF
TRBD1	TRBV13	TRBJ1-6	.	TGTGCCAGCACTGACAGGGAGAATTCACCCCTCCACTTT	CASTDRENSPLHF
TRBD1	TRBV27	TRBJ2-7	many	TGTGCCAGCAGCGCTGACAGGGTGGGCGAGCAGTACTTC	CASSADRVGEQYF
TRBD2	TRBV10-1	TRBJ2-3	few	TGCGCCAGCAGTGAGACAGTTGCCCCGAGACTAGCGGCGACGACTAGCACAGATACGCAGTATTTT	CASSETVAPRLAATTSTDTQYF
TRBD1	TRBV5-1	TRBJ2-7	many	TGCGCCAGCAGCCGGACAGGGTTCTACGAGCAGTACTTC	CASSRTGFYEQYF
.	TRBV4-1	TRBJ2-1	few	TGCGCCAGCTCGGACAGCAGAAATGAGCAGTTCTTC	CASSDSRNEQFF